These 28 T cell receptor beta chains were all obtained from the same sample, sequenced in a study of shared clonotypes between healthy human individuals. Using immunoSEQ multiplex PCR, the repertoire was profiled, and TCRdb retains in-frame clones only, with some absent. This sample carries approximately 1.4 million clones, 98% of them seen once, and the ten largest clones take roughly 0.45%. The sequenced sample consisted of naive CD4+ T cells sorted from blood. Specified subset: CD45RA+ positively selected. These receptors were collected from a man aged 25-40 years in good health.

The V gene is TRBV30, the J gene TRBJ1-4; D is ambiguous. CDR1 and CDR2 from the germline V gene are GTSNPN and SVGIG (reference sequence). Trimming pared 4 bases from V and 0 bases from J, leaving 3 bases between. The CDR3 loop spans 12 amino acids. CDR3 residues: CAWTSTNEKLFF. The CDR3 DNA follows: TGTGCCTGGACCTCAACTAATGAAAAACTGTTTTTT.

The chain couples TRBV5-4 to TRBJ2-7, with TRBD2 identical over 9 bases. Trimming cost V 3 bases and J 4 bases; bases outside gene matches: 8. This CDR3 region has 15 residues. Germline loops: CDR1 SGHNT, CDR2 YYREEE (reference sequence). CDR3 residues: CASSWRAGGGYEQYF. The CDR3 DNA reads as TGTGCCAGCAGCTGGAGGGCGGGAGGGGGATACGAGCAGTACTTC.

As regards this clone: Other DNA sequences in this specimen translate into the identical CDR3. This chain links TRBV18 with TRBJ2-6; the D is unclear. This CDR3 has 14 amino acids. CDR1 KGHSH and CDR2 LQKENI come from the germline V gene. V lost 2 bases and J 0 bases, leaving 2 bases between the germline ends. The CDR3 region is CASSPASGANVLTF. As DNA, the CDR3 is TGTGCCAGCTCACCAGCCTCTGGGGCCAACGTCCTGACTTTC.

The CDR3 loop is CASSPRQGADTGELFF. The CDR3 coding sequence is TGTGCCAGCAGCCCCCGGCAGGGGGCGGACACCGGGGAGCTGTTTTTT. The chain joins TRBV9 to TRBJ2-2, with 8 bases fitting TRBD1. CDR3 length: 16 residues. Germline values: CDR1 SGDLS, CDR2 YYNGEE. With V trimmed by 4 bases and J by 3 bases, 8 bases remained unmatched.

The chain employs TRBV29-1 and TRBJ2-4, with D possibly TRBD2 on 6 matching bases. This CDR3 region has 15 residues. Deletions cut 4 bases from V and 0 bases from J, with 13 bases between. CDR1 is SQVTM and CDR2 is ANQGSEA in the germline V gene. The CDR3 sequence is CSVGGGDLAKNIQYF. DNA of the CDR3: TGCAGCGTTGGGGGCGGGGATCTAGCCAAAAACATTCAGTACTTC.

This clone was detected only once. This chain links TRBV10-1 with TRBJ2-3; no definite D call. The CDR3 sequence is 11 residues long. Trimming took 8 bases from V and 0 from J, leaving 3 bases between them. Per the germline V gene, CDR1 is WNHNN and CDR2 is SYGVQD (reference sequence). CDR3 sequence (DNA): TGCGCCAGCGGAAGCACAGATACGCAGTATTTT. It specifies CASGSTDTQYF.

The chain combines TRBV7-9 with TRBJ1-1; no firm D call. The CDR3 extends over 16 amino acids. Trimming pared 5 bases from V and 2 bases from J, leaving 18 bases between. Germline values: CDR1 SEHNR, CDR2 FQNEAQ (reference sequence). CDR3 loop: CASSPREPLVNTEAFF. DNA of the CDR3: TGTGCCAGCAGCCCCCGTGAGCCTTTGGTCAACACTGAAGCTTTCTTT.

V usage is TRBV2 and J usage is TRBJ2-3; no clear D gene. V was cut by 0 bases and J by 2 bases, with 9 bases left in between. Germline loops: CDR1 SNHLY, CDR2 FYNNEI. The CDR3 runs to 15 residues. CDR3 loop: CASSEALSPTDTQYF. The CDR3 DNA sequence: TGTGCCAGCAGTGAAGCGCTGAGTCCCACAGATACGCAGTATTTT.

CDR3 DNA: TGTGCCAGCGGGAATCCGGGACTAGCGGGGGAGCAGTACTTC. This sequence encodes CASGNPGLAGEQYF. This chain uses TRBV6-5 with TRBJ2-7; TRBD2 agrees at 13 bases. Germline CDR1 is MNHEY and CDR2 is SVGAGI. The CDR3 has 14 amino acids. The V gene end was trimmed by 8 bases and the J gene end by 7 bases; junction bases not matched to a gene: 8.

The chain is built from TRBV5-1 and TRBJ1-1, with a weak D call TRBD1 (5 bases). Germline V gene lookup returns CDR1 SGHRS and CDR2 YFSETQ. V was shortened by 8 bases and J by 2 bases, with 19 bases between the two germline ends. This CDR3 comprises 15 residues. CDR3 amino acids: CASSRQGTLNTEAFF. The CDR3 bases are TGCGCCAGTAGTAGGCAGGGCACTTTAAACACTGAAGCTTTCTTT. The complete variable domain, with remaining parts taken from reference TRBV5-1 and TRBJ1-1, reads KAGVTQTPRYLIKTRGQQVTLSCSPISGHRSVSWYQQTPGQGLQFLFEYFSETQRNKGNFPGRFSGRQFSNSRSEMNVSTLELGDSALYLCASSRQGTLNTEAFFGQGTRLTVV.

The V call is TRBV27, the J call TRBJ1-5; 8 positions match TRBD1. Trimming took 2 bases from V and 6 from J; bases not matched to a gene: 6. The CDR3 loop spans 15 amino acids. The V gene's germline CDR1 is MNHEY and CDR2 SMNVEV (reference sequence). DNA of the CDR3: TGTGCCAGCAGTTTAATCGGACAGGGACCTCAGCCCCAGCATTTT. Encoded protein: CASSLIGQGPQPQHF.

The V call is TRBV4-1, the J call TRBJ2-1; D gene unclear. CDR1 and CDR2 (germline): MGHRA, YSYEKL. The CDR3 spans 16 residues. Deletions cut 1 base from V and 0 bases from J, with 10 bases between. CDR3 residues: CASSQVILSSYNEQFF. The DNA for the CDR3 is TGCGCCAGCAGCCAAGTCATCCTGAGCTCCTACAATGAGCAGTTCTTC.

This sequence joins TRBV5-1 and TRBJ1-4, with 8 nucleotides matching TRBD1. This CDR3 region has 14 residues. CDR1 is SGHRS, CDR2 YFSETQ, per germline. Trimming took 0 bases from V and 10 from J; bases not matched to a gene: 5. The CDR3 loop is CASSLDSTGAKLFF. CDR3 nucleotide sequence: TGCGCCAGCAGCTTGGACTCGACAGGGGCAAAACTGTTTTTT.

CDR3 in amino acids: CASSIGLVGTDTQYF. The CDR3 nucleotides read TGTGCCAGCAGCATCGGACTAGTTGGCACAGATACGCAGTATTTT. This chain uses TRBV11-2 with TRBJ2-3; 7 nucleotides match TRBD2. The CDR3 runs to 15 residues. With V trimmed by 5 bases and J by 1 base, 6 bases remained unmatched. Germline CDR1 reads SGHAT; CDR2 reads FQNNGV.

The chain joins TRBV21-1 to TRBJ1-5; the table's D call, TRBD1, has no DNA check behind it. TRBV21-1 is shown as a pseudogene. The CDR3 totals 14 residues. CDR3 amino acids: CASSKFWASQPQHF. DNA for the CDR3: TGTGCCAGCAGCAAATTTTGGGCCAGTCAGCCCCAGCATTTT.

This clone was recorded only once. The sample holds other DNA sequences that translate to the same CDR3. The genes are TRBV6-5 and TRBJ2-7, with a weak D call TRBD1 (6 bases). The germline CDR1 and CDR2 sequences are MNHEY and SVGAGI. Trimming took off 1 base at V and 7 bases at J, with 8 bases between the two ends. This CDR3 is built from 12 residues. Written as DNA, the CDR3 is TGTGCCAGCAGTTACTTGGGGACAGAGCAGTACTTC. Protein product: CASSYLGTEQYF.

This clone was detected only once. In DNA, the CDR3 is TGTGCCAGCAGCCGAGCGGGAAGCACAGATACGCAGTATTTT. Translating it yields CASSRAGSTDTQYF. The chain joins TRBV7-9 to TRBJ2-3, with TRBD2 matching 7 bases. Germline CDR1 is SEHNR and CDR2 is FQNEAQ (reference sequence). CDR3 size: 14 residues. J gave up 0 bases and V 5 bases, and 2 bases lay outside the gene matches. The full variable domain, its missing parts supplied by reference TRBV7-9 and TRBJ2-3, is DTGVSQNPRHKITKRGQNVTFRCDPISEHNRLYWYRQTLGQGPEFLTYFQNEAQLEKSRLLSDRFSAERPKGSFSTLEIQRTEQGDSAMYLCASSRAGSTDTQYFGPGTRLTVL.

This chain links TRBV18 with TRBJ2-1; TRBD2 aligns across 7 bases. Germline-derived CDR1 and CDR2 are KGHSH and LQKENI. CDR3 size: 16 residues. The trim removed 2 bases at V and 3 bases at J, leaving 7 bases unmatched. CDR3 nucleotide sequence: TGTGCCAGCTCACCAACGCGGGAGATTGGCTACAATGAGCAGTTCTTC. Its protein is CASSPTREIGYNEQFF.

This clone was found once. The chain combines TRBV10-3 with TRBJ2-3; 11 nucleotides line up with TRBD2. Germline V lookup: CDR1 ENHRY, CDR2 SYGVKD. The CDR3 runs 17 residues. V gave up 2 bases and J gave up 5 bases; unmatched junction bases: 9. The CDR3 reads CAISEGELAGVGDTQYF. The CDR3 DNA sequence: TGTGCCATCAGTGAGGGGGAACTAGCGGGAGTAGGAGATACGCAGTATTTT.

The chain couples TRBV7-9 to TRBJ2-7; 16 bases line up with TRBD2. CDR1 is SEHNR and CDR2 is FQNEAQ in the germline V gene (reference sequence). The CDR3 extends over 17 amino acids. V gave up 6 bases and J gave up 4 bases; unmatched junction bases: 9. The CDR3 DNA reads TGTGCCAGCAGTCACGGGACTAGCGGGAGGGCTCGGTACGAGCAGTACTTC. This sequence encodes CASSHGTSGRARYEQYF.

The chain carries TRBV5-4 and TRBJ1-1; D is ambiguous. The germline gives CDR1 SGHNT, CDR2 YYREEE (reference sequence). V was cut by 1 base and J by 3 bases, with 10 bases left in between. The CDR3 is 14 residues long. DNA for the CDR3: TGTGCCAGCAGCTTGCCCGGGCCTGACACTGAAGCTTTCTTT. The encoded protein is CASSLPGPDTEAFF. Looking up the rest from reference TRBV5-4 and TRBJ1-1 gives the full variable domain: ETGVTQSPTHLIKTRGQQVTLRCSSQSGHNTVSWYQQALGQGPQFIFQYYREEENGRGNFPPRFSGLQFPNYSSELNVNALELDDSALYLCASSLPGPDTEAFFGQGTRLTVV.

J is TRBJ2-3 and V is TRBV4-2; maybe TRBD1 (5 bases). The germline CDR1 and CDR2 sequences are LGHNA and YNFKEQ. V was cut by 0 bases and J by 1 base, with 8 bases left in between. CDR3 length: 15 residues. CDR3 sequence reads: CASSQETRGTDTQYF. The CDR3 nucleotides read TGTGCCAGCAGCCAAGAAACCAGGGGCACAGATACGCAGTATTTT.

The V gene is TRBV11-3, the J gene TRBJ2-5; 16 nucleotides match TRBD2. Per the germline V gene, CDR1 is SGHNT and CDR2 is YENEEA. J gave up 2 bases and V 5 bases, and 5 bases lay outside the gene matches. CDR3 length equals 17 residues. The CDR3: CASSPGLAGGYQETQYF. Here the CDR3 DNA reads TGTGCCAGCAGCCCGGGACTAGCGGGAGGGTATCAAGAGACCCAGTACTTC. Full variable domain (remainder filled in from reference TRBV11-3 and TRBJ2-5): EAGVVQSPRYKIIEKKQPVAFWCNPISGHNTLYWYLQNLGQGPELLIRYENEEAVDDSQLPKDRFSAERLKGVDSTLKIQPAELGDSAVYLCASSPGLAGGYQETQYFGPGTRLLVL.

The chain carries TRBV5-4 and TRBJ2-5, with TRBD2 matching over 9 bases. V lost 0 bases, J lost 2 bases, and 5 bases stayed unmatched. The CDR3 length is 16 residues. CDR1 SGHNT and CDR2 YYREEE come from the germline V gene (reference sequence). The CDR3 sequence: CASSLGNSGGQETQYF. The CDR3 nucleotides are TGTGCCAGCAGCTTGGGTAATAGCGGGGGACAAGAGACCCAGTACTTC.

This clone was picked up a small number of times. Other DNA sequences in the sample encode the same CDR3. The gene calls are TRBV7-9 and TRBJ2-2; D is uncertain. Trimming stripped 6 bases from V and 5 bases from J, with 7 bases between. The CDR3 loop spans 12 amino acids. CDR1 is SEHNR, CDR2 FQNEAQ, per germline (reference sequence). CDR3 sequence reads: CASSLSTGELFF. For the CDR3, the DNA is TGTGCCAGCAGTCTGAGTACCGGGGAGCTGTTTTTT.

The genes are TRBV18 and TRBJ2-7; 7 nucleotides align to TRBD1. V lost 5 bases to trimming and J lost 4 bases; unmatched junction nucleotides: 5. Germline loops: CDR1 KGHSH, CDR2 LQKENI. The CDR3 extends over 13 amino acids. CDR3 in amino acids: CASSAEGAYEQYF. DNA of the CDR3: TGTGCCAGCTCAGCCGAGGGGGCTTACGAGCAGTACTTC.

This clone occurred once. Distinct nucleotide sequences in the sample also encode this CDR3. The chain couples TRBV28 to TRBJ2-7; D uncertain. The V end was cut by 6 bases, the J end by 4 bases, with 7 bases between. Per the germline V gene, CDR1 is MDHEN and CDR2 is SYDVKM. The CDR3 is 11 amino acids. CDR3 coding DNA: TGTGCCAGCAGCGCCCCGTACGAGCAGTACTTC. As protein: CASSAPYEQYF. Full variable domain (outside the CDR3, taken from reference TRBV28 and TRBJ2-7): DVKVTQSSRYLVKRTGEKVFLECVQDMDHENMFWYRQDPGLGLRLIYFSYDVKMKEKGDIPEGYSVSREKKERFSLILESASTNQTSMYLCASSAPYEQYFGPGTRLTVT.

J is TRBJ1-2 and V is TRBV28; 12 bases are a match to TRBD1. The V segment lost 6 bases and the J segment 4 bases; nucleotides outside the gene matches: 6. From germline, CDR1 is MDHEN and CDR2 SYDVKM. The CDR3 covers 15 residues. As DNA, the CDR3 is TGTGCCAGCAGACACGGGACAGGGGGCTCCTATGGCTACACCTTC. Encoded protein: CASRHGTGGSYGYTF.